The T cell receptor (beta chain) described here comes from a study of OX40 agonist ivuxolimab in advanced cancers. Study-level results: The authors did not determine the antigen specificity of the expanded peripheral T cells.

With respect to this clone: Antigen unknown.

CDR1 SGHRS and CDR2 YFSETQ come from the germline V gene. With V trimmed by 7 bases and J by 6 bases, 16 bases remained unmatched. This CDR3 has 16 amino acids. Profiled with immunoSEQ multiplex PCR; TCRdb holds only in-frame clones, not every one. The table shows approximately 82,000 clones, with 80% to 95% occurring only once. The material sequenced was CD4+ or CD8+ T cells sorted from blood, taken in a trial of the OX40 agonist ivuxolimab. The J gene is TRBJ2-3, the V gene TRBV5-1; TRBD2 agrees at 8 bases. The TCR sequence derives from an adult with an advanced solid tumor such as melanoma, head and neck, liver or kidney cancer. The CDR3 nucleotides read TGCGCCAGCCAGGCGGGACTAGGAAATGGTCGGGATACGCAGTATTTT. This sequence encodes CASQAGLGNGRDTQYF.